Below, 28 T cell receptor beta chains from the same sample are listed, as sequenced in a study of identical twins. TCRdb re-analysed the 5' RACE reads in MiXCR, keeping a single row per CDR3 protein. The sample carries 350,000 to 450,000 distinct CDR3 sequences, roughly 20% recorded once. Sequences were obtained from naive T cells sorted from blood. Every receptor here comes from a man aged 45-65 years in good health.

The chain joins TRBV6-1 to TRBJ2-7; D might be TRBD2 (7 bases). The CDR3 totals 14 residues. V was pared by 11 bases and J by 3 bases, with 20 bases between. Germline V gene sequence: CDR1 MNHNS, CDR2 SASEGT. CDR3 residues: CASKGGGSVYEQYF. The CDR3 DNA sequence: TGTGCCTCCAAGGGAGGGGGATCGGTCTACGAGCAGTACTTC.

The V and J genes are TRBV7-9 and TRBJ2-5; D unresolved. The V gene lost 11 bases and the J gene lost 2 bases, with 12 bases spanning the gap. This CDR3 has 12 residues. Looked up from germline, CDR1 is SEHNR and CDR2 is FQNEAQ (reference sequence). CDR3 region: CASAYIQETQYF. The CDR3 DNA sequence: TGTGCCTCTGCGTACATACAAGAGACCCAGTACTTC.

This clonotype was picked up many times. The V and J genes are TRBV7-9 and TRBJ1-1; D remains ambiguous. Deletions cut 5 bases from V and 0 bases from J, with 10 bases between. CDR1 SEHNR and CDR2 FQNEAQ come from the germline V gene (reference sequence). The CDR3 consists of 14 residues. DNA of the CDR3: TGTGCCAGCAGCAATGCCCCGATGAACACTGAAGCTTTCTTT. Translated: CASSNAPMNTEAFF.

This clonotype turned up a few times. V gene TRBV10-3 combines with J gene TRBJ2-6; D is possibly TRBD1 (5 bases). Trimming took 2 bases from V and 0 from J, leaving 11 bases between them. CDR3 size: 17 residues. Germline V gene data show CDR1 as ENHRY and CDR2 as SYGVKD. CDR3 bases: TGTGCCATCAGTGAGAAGGGGCCGAGCTCTGGGGCCAACGTCCTGACTTTC. Translated, it gives CAISEKGPSSGANVLTF.

V usage is TRBV6-2 or TRBV6-3 and J usage is TRBJ2-1; 7 bases are shared with TRBD1. V trimming: 6 bases; J trimming: 9 bases; junction bases outside the gene matches: 14. This CDR3 has 15 residues. CDR1 is MNHEY, CDR2 SVGEGT, per germline. CDR3 sequence (DNA): TGTGCCAGCAGCAACCGGCCAGGGGGAACGGGTGAGCAGTTCTTC. Translated: CASSNRPGGTGEQFF.

This clonotype was counted a few times. This chain joins TRBV9 and TRBJ1-6; TRBD1 matches 7 bases. This CDR3 has 15 amino acids. CDR1 and CDR2 from the germline V gene are SGDLS and YYNGEE. The V segment lost 4 bases and the J segment 8 bases; nucleotides outside the gene matches: 9. This CDR3 is CASSSRGGVDSPLHF. The CDR3 coding sequence is TGTGCCAGCAGCTCTCGAGGGGGCGTCGATTCACCCCTCCACTTT.

In its sample, this clonotype was seen many times. The rearrangement uses TRBV6-1 and TRBJ2-7; D is tentatively TRBD1 or TRBD2 (7 bases each). The V and J ends lost 6 bases and 0 bases respectively, with 15 bases between them. There are 15 residues in the CDR3. Germline CDR1 and CDR2: MNHNS and SASEGT. Here the CDR3 DNA reads TGTGCCAGCAGCCAGGGGAGGGGGCCCTCCTACGAGCAGTACTTC. As protein: CASSQGRGPSYEQYF.

The table lists this clonotype with many counts. CDR3 DNA: TGTGCCAGCAGTGTACAGGGGGCCCAGAGAAACACTGAAGCTTTCTTT. Its translation is CASSVQGAQRNTEAFF. This chain connects TRBV12-3 or TRBV12-4 to TRBJ1-1; TRBD1 aligns across 9 bases. The CDR3 contains 16 residues. Germline trimming cut 5 bases from V and 2 bases from J; bases unmatched to any gene: 9.

The table lists this clonotype with many counts. The chain joins TRBV6-1 to TRBJ1-6; 9 nucleotides agree with TRBD1. The germline V gene encodes CDR1 MNHNS and CDR2 SASEGT. The CDR3 is made up of 18 amino acids. Unmatched junction bases numbered 8, after V lost 5 bases and J lost 0 bases. CDR3 loop: CASSPGQGYSSYNSPLHF. In DNA form, the CDR3 reads TGTGCCAGCAGTCCAGGACAGGGGTATAGCTCCTATAATTCACCCCTCCACTTT.

This clonotype showed up many times. The rearrangement links TRBV5-1 to TRBJ2-7, with 7 bases that match TRBD1. The CDR3 length is 15 residues. Trimming cost V 0 bases and J 2 bases; bases outside gene matches: 5. Germline assignment: CDR1 SGHRS and CDR2 YFSETQ. DNA of the CDR3: TGCGCCAGCAGCTTGGTTCCGGGACAGACCTACGAGCAGTACTTC. This codes for CASSLVPGQTYEQYF.

The table lists this clonotype with many counts. The chain combines TRBV5-5 with TRBJ1-2; 7 nucleotides line up with TRBD1. The junction had 4 bases not matched to a gene; V was cut back by 3 bases and J by 2 bases. In germline, CDR1 is SGHKS, CDR2 YYEKEE (reference sequence). The CDR3 is 14 residues long. The CDR3 spells CASSWGQQNYGYTF. CDR3 coding DNA: TGTGCCAGCAGCTGGGGACAGCAAAACTATGGCTACACCTTC.

This clonotype was detected ten times or more. CDR3 region: CASSFVDRGRGTYGYTF. The CDR3 bases are TGCGCCAGCAGCTTTGTGGACAGGGGGCGTGGGACCTATGGCTACACCTTC. This chain connects TRBV5-1 to TRBJ1-2; 11 bases are a match to TRBD1. Germline-derived CDR1 and CDR2 are SGHRS and YFSETQ. V shed 2 bases, J shed 4 bases, and the junction held 10 bases outside the gene matches. The CDR3 loop spans 17 amino acids.

This clonotype was seen a few times. The chain carries TRBV18 and TRBJ1-4, with D perhaps TRBD1 (6 bases). CDR3 length: 16 residues. V was cut by 4 bases and J by 5 bases, with 17 bases left in between. Per the germline V gene, CDR1 is KGHSH and CDR2 is LQKENI. CDR3 coding DNA: TGTGCCAGCTCACTTACCCGACAGGCGGAAAATGAAAAACTGTTTTTT. It encodes CASSLTRQAENEKLFF.

This clonotype occurred many times. This sequence joins TRBV5-1 and TRBJ1-1; maybe TRBD1 (6 bases). The germline gives CDR1 SGHRS, CDR2 YFSETQ. Deletions cut 4 bases from V and 1 base from J, with 11 bases between. The CDR3 has 14 residues. CDR3 in amino acids: CASSLGHWNTEAFF. In DNA form, the CDR3 reads TGCGCCAGCAGCCTGGGACACTGGAACACTGAAGCTTTCTTT.

The sample holds many counts of this clonotype. The V and J genes are TRBV5-1 and TRBJ1-2; 9 bases line up with TRBD1. Germline V gives CDR1 SGHRS, CDR2 YFSETQ. Trimming cost V 4 bases and J 6 bases; bases outside gene matches: 10. This CDR3 contains 15 residues. The CDR3 spells CASSGTGQGSDGYTF. The CDR3 DNA reads TGCGCCAGCAGCGGGACGGGACAGGGCAGCGATGGCTACACCTTC.

The V and J genes are TRBV29-1 and TRBJ2-3; possible D gene TRBD1, 6 bases. The CDR3 has 14 amino acids. Germline CDR1 is SQVTM and CDR2 is ANQGSEA. V was trimmed by 7 bases and J by 0 bases, leaving 14 bases between them. DNA for the CDR3: TGCAGCGGGGGGCGTCTGACTAGCACAGATACGCAGTATTTT. Translation gives CSGGRLTSTDTQYF.

CDR3 loop: CASSLGLLGQETQYF. The CDR3 bases are TGCGCCAGCAGCTTGGGTCTTTTAGGCCAAGAGACCCAGTACTTC. This chain joins TRBV5-1 and TRBJ2-5; no reliable D call. Germline loops: CDR1 SGHRS, CDR2 YFSETQ. Trimming shortened V by 0 bases and J by 1 base, and 10 bases separated the two germline ends. CDR3 length: 15 residues.

This rearrangement joins TRBV27 to TRBJ2-7, with 7 bases lining up with TRBD1. V lost 5 bases and J lost 0; bases outside the gene matches: 10. Germline V lookup: CDR1 MNHEY, CDR2 SMNVEV (reference sequence). This CDR3 is 16 amino acids long. The CDR3 DNA sequence: TGTGCCAGCAGTGCGCTCGTACAGGGGCGCTCCTACGAGCAGTACTTC. Its translation: CASSALVQGRSYEQYF.

The chain carries TRBV30 and TRBJ2-1; the match to TRBD1 covers 8 bases. The V and J ends lost 2 bases and 6 bases, in that order; junction bases with no gene match: 6. The CDR3 is 14 residues long. Germline CDR1 and CDR2: GTSNPN and SVGIG (reference sequence). CDR3: CAWSLRQGINEQFF. The CDR3 nucleotides read TGTGCCTGGAGTCTTAGACAGGGGATCAATGAGCAGTTCTTC. The full variable domain, in which reference TRBV30 and TRBJ2-1 provide the parts outside the CDR3, is SQTIHQWPATLVQPVGSPLSLECTVEGTSNPNLYWYRQAAGRGLQLLFYSVGIGQISSEVPQNLSASRPQDRQFILSSKKLLLSDSGFYLCAWSLRQGINEQFFGPGTRLTVL.

The chain has TRBV5-1 and TRBJ1-6; the match to TRBD1 covers 7 bases. There are 14 residues in the CDR3. The V gene's germline CDR1 is SGHRS and CDR2 YFSETQ. After removal of 4 bases from V and 7 bases from J, the junction contained 5 bases not matched to a gene. The CDR3 bases are TGCGCCAGCAGCGTGACAGGGAAGAATTCACCCCTCCACTTT. It translates to CASSVTGKNSPLHF.

The chain recombines TRBV29-1 with TRBJ2-3, with D hard to call. The CDR3 extends over 15 amino acids. Germline loops: CDR1 SQVTM, CDR2 ANQGSEA. The V and J ends lost 4 bases and 0 bases respectively, with 14 bases between them. The CDR3 loop reads CSVVLSSSSTDTQYF. DNA for the CDR3: TGCAGCGTTGTGTTATCGTCCAGTAGCACAGATACGCAGTATTTT.

The chain couples TRBV15 to TRBJ2-5; the match to TRBD2 covers 11 bases. The CDR3 totals 17 residues. J lost 4 bases, V lost 5 bases, and 12 bases had no gene match. In germline, CDR1 is LNHNV, CDR2 YYDKDF (reference sequence). CDR3: CATSDQTSGASRETQYF. The CDR3 bases are TGTGCCACCAGCGATCAGACTAGCGGGGCTTCGAGAGAGACCCAGTACTTC.

There are a few counts of this clonotype. The rearrangement uses TRBV7-8 and TRBJ2-7, with 13 bases aligning to TRBD2. CDR3 length equals 15 residues. J gave up 3 bases and V 5 bases, and 4 bases lay outside the gene matches. Per the germline V gene, CDR1 is SGHVS and CDR2 is FQNEAQ. This CDR3 is CASSRGLAGVYEQYF. The DNA of the CDR3 is TGTGCCAGCAGCCGCGGACTAGCGGGGGTCTACGAGCAGTACTTC.

This clonotype was seen only a few times. This chain links TRBV28 with TRBJ1-1; possibly TRBD1 for D (6 bases). Trimming stripped 4 bases from V and 1 base from J, with 19 bases between. There are 17 residues in the CDR3. The V gene's germline CDR1 is MDHEN and CDR2 SYDVKM. CDR3 protein: CASSSQGRGLGNTEAFF. CDR3 bases: TGTGCCAGCAGTTCCCAAGGCAGGGGACTAGGGAACACTGAAGCTTTCTTT.

This clonotype was observed at least ten times. CDR3 in amino acids: CASSQDTDRVSTYEQYF. CDR3 in DNA: TGCGCCAGCAGCCAAGATACGGACAGGGTTAGCACCTACGAGCAGTACTTC. The chain uses TRBV4-3 and TRBJ2-7, with 8 bases matching TRBD1. This CDR3 has 17 amino acids. With V trimmed by 0 bases and J by 2 bases, 9 bases remained unmatched. Germline V gene data show CDR1 as LGHNA and CDR2 as YSLEER.

This clonotype was detected many times. The gene calls are TRBV7-2 and TRBJ2-3; 12 positions match TRBD1. CDR1 and CDR2 (germline): SGHTA, FQGNSA. The CDR3 runs to 16 residues. The V gene end was trimmed by 3 bases and the J gene end by 6 bases; junction bases not matched to a gene: 7. This CDR3 is CASSFFRDRGLDTQYF. DNA of the CDR3: TGTGCCAGCAGCTTCTTCCGGGACAGGGGGCTGGATACGCAGTATTTT.

The chain is built from TRBV2 and TRBJ2-2; 7 nucleotides align to TRBD1. The V gene end was trimmed by 11 bases and the J gene end by 0 bases; junction bases not matched to a gene: 6. This CDR3 contains 14 residues. The V gene's germline CDR1 is SNHLY and CDR2 FYNNEI. The CDR3 here is CADSTGTNTGELFF. The CDR3 DNA reads TGTGCCGATTCGACAGGGACGAACACCGGGGAGCTGTTTTTT.

This clonotype turned up a few times. The CDR3 sequence is CSAYFKGYEQYF. CDR3 bases: TGCAGTGCTTACTTTAAAGGCTACGAGCAGTACTTC. The chain couples TRBV20-1 to TRBJ2-7, with D hard to call. With 5 bases removed from V and 3 bases from J, the gap between germline ends came to 11 bases. This CDR3 has 12 residues. Per the germline V gene, CDR1 is DFQATT and CDR2 is SNEGSKA (reference sequence).